This TCR beta chain was recovered during a study of CD8+CD57+ T cells in acquired aplastic anemia. Study-wide context: Researchers reported that healthy donors averaged about 11 million reads for CD4+ cells.

CDR1 and CDR2 from the germline V gene are SGHDN and FVKESK. V gave up 0 bases and J gave up 0 bases, with 12 bases separating them. This CDR3 has 17 amino acids. CDR3 and TCR beta VDJ profiling relied on genomic DNA as the template. Each CDR3 protein is one row after TCRdb ran MiXCR on the reads. This sample carries approximately 170,000 distinct CDR3 sequences, 55% to 80% of them seen once, and the ten largest clones take 45% to 50%. This clonotype was seen only a few times. Its matching antigen is unknown. Study results and limitations: About 27 CD8+ CDR3 sequences were shared between patients and controls.

Material: sorted CD4+, CD8+, or CD8+CD57+ T cells (not recorded which) from PBMCs. This chain uses TRBV14 with TRBJ2-1, with a tentative D call TRBD1 (6 bases). This TCR was sampled from a human donor in good health. The CDR3 DNA is TGTGCCAGCAGCCAAGAGGGGGCTTCTAGCTCCTACAATGAGCAGTTCTTC. Amino acid sequence: CASSQEGASSSYNEQFF.